The rows below give T cell receptor beta chains drawn from one sample of a study of Graves' ophthalmopathy and Graves' hyperthyroidism. TCRdb recomputed calls from the multiplex PCR reads with MiXCR, one row per CDR3 protein. The sample shows about 1.1 million distinct CDR3 sequences, about 38% of them seen only once. The material sequenced was peripheral blood or thyroid tissue (not recorded which). The receptors stem from an adult man with Graves' hyperthyroidism. The CDR3 runs from the conserved cysteine through the conserved F or W. The D gene is left open where the match is weak. Only part of the rows carry a size: once, few, many, or a class if the clone is expanded.

j_call,cdr3_length,clone_size,d_call,v_call,cdr3_aa
TRBJ2-2,13,.,TRBD1,TRBV19,CASSETGTRELFF
TRBJ1-5,17,few,.,TRBV7-2,CASSLGSRDLINQPQHF
TRBJ1-2,16,many,TRBD1,TRBV12-3/TRBV12-4,CASSYRPGTGEYGYTF
TRBJ2-6,13,many,.,TRBV20-1,CSASPSGANVLTF
TRBJ2-6,15,few,.,TRBV27,CASMRYGSGANVLTF
TRBJ2-5,16,many,TRBD1,TRBV11-1,CASSLRTGSKQETQYF
TRBJ2-2,16,.,.,TRBV7-9,CASSLLPGGTTGELFF
TRBJ1-5,13,many,.,TRBV16,CASSQSVGSPQHF
TRBJ2-2,14,.,TRBD1,TRBV5-1,CASTRGQETGELFF
TRBJ1-6,15,.,.,TRBV12-3/TRBV12-4,CASSLGAGYNSPLHF
TRBJ1-2,17,few,TRBD1,TRBV7-9,CASSRMFGQGNNYGYTF
TRBJ2-6,19,few,TRBD2,TRBV4-3,CASSQDPTSGRTGANVLTF
TRBJ2-7,13,many,.,TRBV10-2,CASSAGQSYEQYF
TRBJ1-2,11,.,.,TRBV5-1,CDSWGNYGYTF
TRBJ2-7,15,.,.,TRBV7-9,CASSLRGLAPHEQYF
TRBJ2-7,16,many,TRBD1,TRBV20-1,CSARDRDRTIDYEQYF
TRBJ1-1,14,many,.,TRBV13,CASSPRTENTEAFF
TRBJ1-4,12,few,.,TRBV5-6,CASSSHWEKLFF
TRBJ1-5,13,many,TRBD1,TRBV29-1,CSVATGTNQPQHF
TRBJ1-5,14,few,.,TRBV6-1,CASSEQGGVQPQHF
TRBJ1-4,14,.,TRBD1,TRBV12-3/TRBV12-4,CASKRDRAYEKLFF
TRBJ2-7,15,many,TRBD1,TRBV9,CASSVAGGASYEQYF
TRBJ2-2,13,.,TRBD1,TRBV10-3,CAGSGQGTGELFF
TRBJ2-5,12,few,TRBD2,TRBV2,CASKIAGETQYF
TRBJ2-2,16,.,.,TRBV10-3,CASSYSGAPATGELFF
TRBJ2-2,14,many,.,TRBV19,CASSAQVETGELFF
TRBJ1-2,14,.,.,TRBV25-1,CASSEAGPDYGYTF
TRBJ2-7,10,many,.,TRBV20-1,CSAEEGEQYF
TRBJ1-2,15,.,.,TRBV7-9,CASSPGHPANYGYTF
TRBJ1-5,15,many,.,TRBV19,CATHDGQLSNQPQHF
TRBJ2-7,15,.,.,TRBV29-1,CSVEGSELYPYEQYF
TRBJ2-2,16,.,TRBD2,TRBV20-1,CSAMGLAGGRTGELFF
TRBJ2-2,15,many,.,TRBV7-2,CASSPPGRGGGELFF
TRBJ2-7,13,many,.,TRBV12-3/TRBV12-4,CASSLGDTYEQYF
TRBJ1-6,15,.,.,TRBV7-9,CASSSRPGQGTPLHF
TRBJ2-5,13,.,TRBD1,TRBV2,CASTGDSQETQYF
TRBJ1-1,15,.,.,TRBV7-3,CASGLTGRGNTEAFF
TRBJ2-7,15,.,.,TRBV3-1,CASSGRQVWSSEQYF
TRBJ1-2,13,.,.,TRBV19,CASPGGGSYGYTF
TRBJ1-2,16,many,.,TRBV10-3,CAISGTAGRETGGYTF
TRBJ1-6,13,many,TRBD1,TRBV25-1,CASRQGGNSPLHF
TRBJ2-7,15,.,TRBD2,TRBV11-2,CASSAGGDGAYEQYF
TRBJ1-1,15,many,TRBD1,TRBV7-9,CASRSSGTGGTEAFF
TRBJ1-5,17,.,.,TRBV2,CASSLSPNRASYQPQHF
TRBJ2-2,13,few,.,TRBV12-3/TRBV12-4,CASSPEDTGELFF
TRBJ1-6,14,.,TRBD1,TRBV18,CASSLRDRSESLHF
TRBJ2-6,17,few,.,TRBV27,CASSEVWHHSGANVLTF
TRBJ2-2,17,.,.,TRBV9,CASSVVAGRGVTGELFF
TRBJ1-4,15,.,TRBD1,TRBV12-3/TRBV12-4,CASSVTQGVREKLFF
TRBJ1-6,13,.,.,TRBV5-1,CASSLWGDTILHF
TRBJ1-5,15,.,.,TRBV7-2,CASSGQGWGNQPQHF
TRBJ2-5,15,few,TRBD1,TRBV7-9,CASSPTGTGQETQYF
TRBJ1-2,16,many,TRBD1,TRBV9,CASSPSSGQGAGGYTF